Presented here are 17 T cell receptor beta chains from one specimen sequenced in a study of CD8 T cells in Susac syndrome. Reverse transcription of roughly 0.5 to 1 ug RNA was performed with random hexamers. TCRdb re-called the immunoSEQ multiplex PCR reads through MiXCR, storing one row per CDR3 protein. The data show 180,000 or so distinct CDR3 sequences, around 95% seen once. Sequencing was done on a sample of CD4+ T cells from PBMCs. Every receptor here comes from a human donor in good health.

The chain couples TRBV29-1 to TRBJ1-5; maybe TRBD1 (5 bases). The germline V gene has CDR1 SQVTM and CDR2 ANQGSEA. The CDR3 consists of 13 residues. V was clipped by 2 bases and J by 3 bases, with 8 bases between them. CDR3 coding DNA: TGCAGCGTTGAATTGGGGGTCAATCAGCCCCAGCATTTT. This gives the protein CSVELGVNQPQHF.

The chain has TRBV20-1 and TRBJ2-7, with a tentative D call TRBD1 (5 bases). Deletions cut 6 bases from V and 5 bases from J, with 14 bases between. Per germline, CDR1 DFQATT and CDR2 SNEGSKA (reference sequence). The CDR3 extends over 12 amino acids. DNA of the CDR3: TGCAGTGCGGATATCAGGGTCGACGAGCAGTACGTC. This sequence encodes CSADIRVDEQYV.

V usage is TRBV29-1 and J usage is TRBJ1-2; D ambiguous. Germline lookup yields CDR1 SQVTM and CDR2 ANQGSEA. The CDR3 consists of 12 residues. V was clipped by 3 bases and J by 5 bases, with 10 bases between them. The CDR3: CSVDGLEYGYTF. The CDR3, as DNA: TGCAGCGTTGATGGGCTGGAGTATGGCTACACCTTC.

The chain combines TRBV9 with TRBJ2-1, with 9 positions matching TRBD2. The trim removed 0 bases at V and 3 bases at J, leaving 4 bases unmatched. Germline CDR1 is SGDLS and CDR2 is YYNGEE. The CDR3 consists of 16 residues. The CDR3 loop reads CASSVALAGVYNEQFF. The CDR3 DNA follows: TGTGCCAGCAGCGTAGCATTAGCGGGGGTCTACAATGAGCAGTTCTTC.

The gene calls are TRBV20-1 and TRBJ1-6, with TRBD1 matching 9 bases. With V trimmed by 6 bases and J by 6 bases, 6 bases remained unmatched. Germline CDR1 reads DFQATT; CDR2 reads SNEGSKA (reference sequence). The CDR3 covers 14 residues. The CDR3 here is CSAPGTGPNSPLHF. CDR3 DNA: TGCAGTGCACCTGGGACAGGGCCTAATTCACCCCTCCACTTT.

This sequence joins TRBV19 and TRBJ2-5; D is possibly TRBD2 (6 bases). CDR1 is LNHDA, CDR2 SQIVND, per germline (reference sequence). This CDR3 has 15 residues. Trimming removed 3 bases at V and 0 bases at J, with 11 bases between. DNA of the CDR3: TGTGCCAGTAGTATCGGCGGGGAGTACCAAGAGACCCAGTACTTC. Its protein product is CASSIGGEYQETQYF.

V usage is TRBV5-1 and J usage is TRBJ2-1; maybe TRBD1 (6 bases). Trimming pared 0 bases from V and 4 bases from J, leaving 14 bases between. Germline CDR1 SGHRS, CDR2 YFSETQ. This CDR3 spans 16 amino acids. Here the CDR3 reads CASSLVGTLTYNEQFF. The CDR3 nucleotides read TGCGCCAGCAGCTTGGTGGGGACACTAACTTACAATGAGCAGTTCTTC.

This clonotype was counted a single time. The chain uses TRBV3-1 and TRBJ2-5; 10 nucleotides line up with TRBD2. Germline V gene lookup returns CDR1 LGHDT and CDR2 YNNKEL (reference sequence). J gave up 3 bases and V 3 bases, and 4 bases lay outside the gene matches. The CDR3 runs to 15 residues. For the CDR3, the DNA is TGTGCCAGCAGCCATCTAGCGGGGGCAAAAGAGACCCAGTACTTC. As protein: CASSHLAGAKETQYF.

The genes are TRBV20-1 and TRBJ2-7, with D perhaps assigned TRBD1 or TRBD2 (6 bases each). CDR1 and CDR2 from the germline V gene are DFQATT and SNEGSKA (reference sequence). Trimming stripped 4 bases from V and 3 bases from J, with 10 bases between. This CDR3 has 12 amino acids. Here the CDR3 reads CSATGGYYEQYV. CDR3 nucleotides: TGCAGTGCTACCGGGGGCTACTACGAGCAGTACGTC.

CDR3: CATSRDAGQETQYF. CDR3 in DNA: TGTGCCACCAGCAGAGACGCGGGCCAAGAGACCCAGTACTTC. J is TRBJ2-5 and V is TRBV15; D might be TRBD2 (5 bases). The V end was cut by 0 bases, the J end by 1 base, with 6 bases between. The CDR3 is 14 amino acids. CDR1 and CDR2 (germline): LNHNV, YYDKDF (reference sequence).

CDR3 in amino acids: CASISGGGYTF. The CDR3 DNA follows: TGTGCCAGCATATCGGGGGGCGGCTACACCTTC. V usage is TRBV28 and J usage is TRBJ1-2; a possible D gene is TRBD1 (6 bases). The length of the CDR3 is 11 residues. V was cut by 7 bases and J by 8 bases, with 11 bases left in between. Germline CDR1 MDHEN, CDR2 SYDVKM.

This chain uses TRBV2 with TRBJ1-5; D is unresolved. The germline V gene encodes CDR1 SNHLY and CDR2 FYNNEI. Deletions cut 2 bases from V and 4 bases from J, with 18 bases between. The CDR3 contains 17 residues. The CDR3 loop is CASSESGSTPGNQPQHF. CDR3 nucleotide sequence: TGTGCCAGCAGTGAAAGTGGGTCGACCCCCGGAAATCAGCCCCAGCATTTT.

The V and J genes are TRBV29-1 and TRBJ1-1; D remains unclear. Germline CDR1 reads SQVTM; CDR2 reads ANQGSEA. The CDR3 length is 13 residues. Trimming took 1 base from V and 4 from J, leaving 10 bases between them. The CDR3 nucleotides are TGCAGCGTTGAAGCTGCATTTGGCACTGAAGCTTTCTTT. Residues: CSVEAAFGTEAFF.

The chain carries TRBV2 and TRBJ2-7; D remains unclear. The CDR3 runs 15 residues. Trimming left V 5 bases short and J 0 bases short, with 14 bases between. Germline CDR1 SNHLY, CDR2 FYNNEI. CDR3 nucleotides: TGTGCCAGCAGTCAAGACCCCCTGAGCTCCTACGAGCAGTACGTC. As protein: CASSQDPLSSYEQYV.

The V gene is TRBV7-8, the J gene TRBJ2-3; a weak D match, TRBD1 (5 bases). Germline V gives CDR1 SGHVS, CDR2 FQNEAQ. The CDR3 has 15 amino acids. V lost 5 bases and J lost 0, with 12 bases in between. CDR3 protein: CASSQLGLSTDTQYF. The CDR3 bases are TGTGCCAGCAGCCAATTGGGGCTTAGCACAGATACGCAGTATTTT.

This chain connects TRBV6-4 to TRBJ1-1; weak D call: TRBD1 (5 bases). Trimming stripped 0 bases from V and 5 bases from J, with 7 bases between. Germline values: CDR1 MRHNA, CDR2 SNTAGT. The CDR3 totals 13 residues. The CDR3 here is CASSDSGETEAFF. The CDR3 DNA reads TGTGCCAGCAGTGACTCGGGGGAGACTGAAGCTTTCTTT.

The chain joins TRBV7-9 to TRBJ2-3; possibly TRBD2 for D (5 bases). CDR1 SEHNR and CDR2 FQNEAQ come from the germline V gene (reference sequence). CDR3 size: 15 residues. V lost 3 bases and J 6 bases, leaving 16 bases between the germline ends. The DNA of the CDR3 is TGTGCCAGCAGCTTCGGACTTCTTCAGTCGGATACGCAGTATTTT. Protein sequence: CASSFGLLQSDTQYF. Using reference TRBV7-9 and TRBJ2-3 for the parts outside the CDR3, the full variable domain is DTGVSQNPRHKITKRGQNVTFRCDPISEHNRLYWYRQTLGQGPEFLTYFQNEAQLEKSRLLSDRFSAERPKGSFSTLEIQRTEQGDSAMYLCASSFGLLQSDTQYFGPGTRLTVL.